The subject of this entry is one TCR beta chain. The antigen is not known. This specimen comes from a study of CD8+CD57+ T cells in acquired aplastic anemia. Points from the study as a whole: The study identified almost 30 CD8+ CDR3 sequences shared by patients and controls.

The study profiled TCR beta VDJ and CDR3 using genomic DNA as template. TCRdb reprocessed the reads via MiXCR and lists one record per CDR3 protein. The sample shows roughly 420,000 distinct CDR3 sequences, 65% to 80% of them seen only once. CDR3 length equals 15 residues. Deletions cut 2 bases from V and 13 bases from J, with 24 bases between. Looked up from germline, CDR1 is SGHTA and CDR2 is FQGTGA. The rearrangement uses TRBV7-3 and TRBJ2-7; tentatively, D is TRBD2 (5 bases). The clonotype was recovered from a human donor in good health, serving as a control. Sequencing was carried out using sorted CD4+, CD8+, or CD8+CD57+ T cells (not recorded which) from PBMCs. CDR3 loop: CASSLAVAGELVFYF. CDR3 sequence (DNA): TGTGCCAGCAGCTTAGCAGTTGCCGGGGAGCTGGTGTTTTACTTC.